A selection of T cell receptor beta chains follows, all from one sample in a study of Tregs in tolerant kidney transplant recipients. Libraries were prepared by immunoSEQ multiplex PCR; TCRdb keeps only in-frame clonotypes and omits some of them. This table has about 94,000 clones, 93% appearing once. Sequencing used CD4+ T cells from blood, obtained before the transplant. The receptors were gathered from a human donor who received a combined kidney and bone marrow transplant. CDR3s include the opening cysteine and the closing phenylalanine or tryptophan. D genes are given only for firm matches. The listing skips clone size in some rows; elsewhere it reads once, few, many or a size class.

abundance	d_gene	v_gene	j_gene	CDR3aa	CDR3nt
once	TRBD2	TRBV2	TRBJ2-7	CASSVVGGSSYEQYF	TGTGCCAGCAGTGTTGTTGGCGGGAGCTCCTACGAGCAGTACTTC
-	TRBD2	TRBV18	TRBJ2-1	CASSPALAGVDEQFF	TGTGCCAGCTCACCAGCACTAGCGGGGGTCGATGAGCAGTTCTTC
-	-	TRBV2	TRBJ2-3	CASRLLATDTQYF	TGTGCCAGCCGCCTGCTAGCGACAGATACGCAGTATTTT
-	-	TRBV7-2	TRBJ2-7	CASSLGQVNEQYF	TGTGCCAGCAGCTTAGGGCAGGTTAACGAGCAGTACTTC
-	-	TRBV7-3	TRBJ2-1	CASSPYQGNYNEQFF	TGTGCCAGCAGCCCCTACCAGGGGAACTACAATGAGCAGTTCTTC
-	-	TRBV2	TRBJ1-5	CASKKDLGGDQPQHF	TGTGCCAGCAAAAAGGATCTAGGGGGGGATCAGCCCCAGCATTTT
-	-	TRBV15	TRBJ2-2	CATSRDPGRISGELFF	TGTGCCACCAGCAGAGATCCAGGGCGAATAAGCGGGGAGCTGTTTTTT
-	TRBD2	TRBV7-2	TRBJ2-7	CASNHPTSGSPQYF	TGTGCCAGCAACCATCCGACTAGCGGGAGCCCTCAGTACTTC
-	-	TRBV11-2	TRBJ2-7	CASSLAPGSTSGAQYF	TGTGCCAGCAGCTTAGCTCCGGGCTCCACCTCAGGGGCACAGTACTTC
-	-	TRBV4-1	TRBJ1-4	CASSQQGGGHEKLFF	TGCGCCAGCAGCCAGCAGGGTGGGGGCCATGAAAAACTGTTTTTT
-	TRBD1	TRBV29-1	TRBJ2-7	CSGQGTYEQYF	TGCAGCGGACAGGGAACCTACGAGCAGTACTTC
once	-	TRBV19	TRBJ1-1	CASTSVMRLIMNTEAFF	TGTGCCAGTACCTCAGTGATGCGGCTTATCATGAACACTGAAGCTTTCTTT
-	-	TRBV7-9	TRBJ1-2	CAAAGASYGYTF	TGTGCCGCGGCGGGAGCTAGCTATGGCTACACCTTC
-	TRBD1	TRBV15	TRBJ1-4	CATSRDGTGTTNEKLFF	TGTGCCACCAGCAGGGATGGGACAGGTACAACTAATGAAAAACTGTTTTTT
-	TRBD1	TRBV7-6	TRBJ2-5	CASSSSHRGTAQETQYF	TGTGCCAGCAGCTCCTCCCACCGTGGGACAGCTCAAGAGACCCAGTACTTC
-	-	TRBV7-3	TRBJ1-2	CASSLNQGSYGYTF	TGTGCCAGCAGCTTAAACCAGGGGAGCTATGGCTACACCTTC
-	-	TRBV7-8	TRBJ2-7	CASSFGSGSSYEQYF	TGTGCCAGCAGCTTCGGTTCTGGGAGCTCCTACGAGCAGTACTTC
-	TRBD1	TRBV6-5	TRBJ1-2	CASSLTGGYGYTF	TGTGCCAGCAGTCTAACAGGGGGCTATGGCTACACCTTC
-	-	TRBV29-1	TRBJ1-2	CSVETQKYGYTF	TGCAGCGTTGAAACCCAGAAATATGGCTACACCTTC
few	TRBD2	TRBV19	TRBJ2-7	CASSITSGRLSYEQYF	TGTGCCAGTAGTATCACGAGCGGGAGGCTATCCTACGAGCAGTACTTC
-	-	TRBV9	TRBJ1-6	CASSARGASNSPLHF	TGTGCCAGCAGCGCGCGGGGGGCGAGTAATTCACCCCTCCACTTT
-	-	TRBV19	TRBJ1-3	CASSIAATARSGSAIYF	TGTGCCAGTAGTATAGCCGCGACCGCCCGTTCCGGGAGCGCCATATATTTT
-	TRBD2	TRBV7-3	TRBJ2-3	CASSNKAGEVDTQYF	TGTGCCAGCAGCAACAAAGCGGGAGAGGTAGATACGCAGTATTTT
-	TRBD1	TRBV18	TRBJ2-2	CASSPGQGLTGELFF	TGTGCCAGCTCACCGGGACAGGGGCTGACCGGGGAGCTGTTTTTT
-	TRBD1	TRBV7-2	TRBJ1-1	CASSLRQGLNTEAFF	TGTGCCAGCAGCTTACGACAGGGCCTGAACACTGAAGCTTTCTTT
-	-	TRBV29-1	TRBJ1-4	CSVGSGPNEKLFF	TGCAGCGTTGGATCTGGGCCAAATGAAAAACTGTTTTTT
-	-	TRBV18	TRBJ1-2	CASSTTGDYYGYTF	TGTGCCAGCTCAACTACAGGAGACTACTATGGCTACACCTTC
-	TRBD1	TRBV23-1	TRBJ2-7	CASSQYRGPRSYEQYF	TGCGCCAGCAGTCAATACAGGGGGCCGAGGTCCTACGAGCAGTACTTC
-	-	TRBV19	TRBJ1-4	CASRDSQGANEKLFF	TGTGCCAGTAGGGATTCACAGGGAGCTAATGAAAAACTGTTTTTT
-	TRBD1	TRBV7-8	TRBJ2-5	CASSLNRGETQYF	TGTGCCAGCAGCTTAAACAGGGGTGAGACCCAGTACTTC
-	-	TRBV7-7	TRBJ2-2	CASSSGNTGELFF	TGTGCCAGCAGCTCGGGGAACACCGGGGAGCTGTTTTTT
-	TRBD1	TRBV5-1	TRBJ1-6	CASSLGTVLNSPLHF	TGCGCCAGCAGCCTCGGGACAGTTCTTAATTCACCCCTCCACTTT
-	-	TRBV19	TRBJ2-5	CASSIRGTQYF	TGTGCCAGTAGTATTAGGGGGACCCAGTACTTC
-	TRBD1	TRBV10-3	TRBJ2-1	CAISDPDRGYANEQFF	TGTGCCATCAGTGACCCGGACAGGGGGTACGCCAATGAGCAGTTCTTC
few	TRBD1	TRBV7-9	TRBJ2-1	CASSGDRVPSDNEQFF	TGTGCCAGCAGCGGCGACAGGGTACCCTCCGACAATGAGCAGTTCTTC
-	-	TRBV27	TRBJ1-6	CASSLYYRVPNSPLHF	TGTGCCAGCAGTTTATACTACAGGGTCCCTAATTCACCCCTCCACTTT
-	-	TRBV7-2	TRBJ2-2	CASSPRRSNREGELFF	TGTGCCAGCAGCCCCAGGCGCTCTAACCGGGAAGGGGAGCTGTTTTTT
-	TRBD1	TRBV5-1	TRBJ2-7	CAPRDSTYEQYF	TGCGCCCCTCGGGACAGTACCTACGAGCAGTACTTC
-	-	TRBV18	TRBJ2-6	CASSPRQFSGANVLTF	TGTGCCAGCTCACCCCGACAGTTCTCTGGGGCCAACGTCCTGACTTTC
-	TRBD1	TRBV29-1	TRBJ1-1	CSVFDRGQRLSTEAFF	TGCAGCGTATTCGACAGGGGGCAGCGTTTAAGCACTGAAGCTTTCTTT
-	-	TRBV5-8	TRBJ1-1	CASSLWFNMNTEAFF	TGTGCCAGCAGCTTGTGGTTCAACATGAACACTGAAGCTTTCTTT
once	-	TRBV7-9	TRBJ2-5	CASSWVGLGETQYF	TGTGCCAGCAGCTGGGTGGGCCTGGGAGAGACCCAGTACTTC
-	TRBD1	TRBV11-2	TRBJ2-5	CASSSAPGQGVGETQYF	TGTGCCAGCAGCTCGGCTCCGGGACAGGGGGTGGGAGAGACCCAGTACTTC
-	TRBD1	TRBV2	TRBJ1-2	CASSPDRDYGYTF	TGTGCCAGCAGTCCTGACAGGGACTATGGCTACACCTTC
-	TRBD1	TRBV19	TRBJ1-2	CASSIVRQGPYGYTF	TGTGCCAGTAGTATAGTGAGACAGGGACCGTATGGCTACACCTTC
-	TRBD1	TRBV5-1	TRBJ1-2	CASSSVTGGGNYGYTF	TGCGCCAGCAGCTCTGTGACAGGGGGCGGTAACTATGGCTACACCTTC
-	-	TRBV4-2	TRBJ1-5	CASSQDSSRQPHQPQHF	TGTGCCAGCAGCCAAGATTCGTCTAGACAGCCACATCAGCCCCAGCATTTT
-	-	TRBV9	TRBJ1-3	CASSVTGRPGNTIYF	TGTGCCAGCAGCGTTACCGGGAGGCCTGGAAACACCATATATTTT